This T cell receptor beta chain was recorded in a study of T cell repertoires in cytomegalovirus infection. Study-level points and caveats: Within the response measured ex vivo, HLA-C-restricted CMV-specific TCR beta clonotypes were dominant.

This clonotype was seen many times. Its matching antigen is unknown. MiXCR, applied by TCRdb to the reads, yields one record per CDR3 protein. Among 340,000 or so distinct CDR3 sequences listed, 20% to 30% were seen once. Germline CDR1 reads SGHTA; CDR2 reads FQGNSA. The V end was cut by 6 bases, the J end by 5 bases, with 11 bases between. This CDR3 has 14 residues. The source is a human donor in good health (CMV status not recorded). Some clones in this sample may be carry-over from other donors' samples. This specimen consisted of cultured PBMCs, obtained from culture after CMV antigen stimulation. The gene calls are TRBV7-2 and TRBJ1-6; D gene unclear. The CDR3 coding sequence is TGTGCCAGCAGTCCCCCGGCGGATAATTCACCCCTCCACTTT. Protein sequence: CASSPPADNSPLHF.